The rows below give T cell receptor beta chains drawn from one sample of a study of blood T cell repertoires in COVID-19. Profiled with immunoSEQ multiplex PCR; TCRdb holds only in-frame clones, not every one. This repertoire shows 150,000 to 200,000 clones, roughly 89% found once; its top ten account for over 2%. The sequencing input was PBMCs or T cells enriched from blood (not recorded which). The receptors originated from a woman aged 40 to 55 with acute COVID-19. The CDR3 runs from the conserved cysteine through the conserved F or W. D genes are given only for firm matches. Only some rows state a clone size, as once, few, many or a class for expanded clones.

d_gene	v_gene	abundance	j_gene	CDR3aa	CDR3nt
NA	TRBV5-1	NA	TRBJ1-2	CASSLAGDHGYTF	TGCGCCAGCAGCTTGGCGGGGGACCACGGCTACACCTTC
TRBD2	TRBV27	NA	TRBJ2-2	CASSFRLAGNTGELFF	TGTGCCAGCAGTTTCCGGCTAGCGGGAAACACCGGGGAGCTGTTTTTT
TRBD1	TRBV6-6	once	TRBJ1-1	CASSSGQGAYGAEAFF	TGTGCCAGCAGTTCCGGACAGGGGGCGTATGGGGCTGAAGCTTTCTTT
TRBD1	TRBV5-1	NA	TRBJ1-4	CASSSGGTPTGEKLFF	TGCGCCAGCAGCTCAGGGGGGACTCCGACGGGTGAAAAACTGTTTTTT
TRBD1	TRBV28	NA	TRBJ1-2	CATPRGQGRERNYGYTF	TGTGCCACTCCCCGAGGACAGGGAAGGGAAAGAAACTATGGCTACACCTTC
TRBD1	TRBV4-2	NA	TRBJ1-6	CASSLGTGGGSPLHF	TGTGCCAGCAGCCTGGGGACAGGGGGCGGCTCACCCCTCCACTTT
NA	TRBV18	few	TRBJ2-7	CASSPPGLSYEQYF	TGTGCCAGCTCACCGCCTGGACTCTCGTACGAGCAGTACTTC
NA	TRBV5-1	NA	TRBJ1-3	CASSFAQGAAGNTIYF	TGCGCCAGCAGCTTCGCACAGGGAGCGGCTGGAAACACCATATATTTT
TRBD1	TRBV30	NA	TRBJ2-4	CAWSVPGQGEVNIQYF	TGTGCCTGGAGTGTACCGGGACAGGGGGAAGTAAACATTCAGTACTTC
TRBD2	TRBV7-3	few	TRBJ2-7	CASSHMGASGSQYEQYF	TGTGCCAGCAGCCACATGGGCGCTAGCGGGAGTCAGTACGAGCAGTACTTC
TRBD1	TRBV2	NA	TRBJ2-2	CASSEGQGNTGELFF	TGTGCCAGCAGTGAGGGACAGGGGAACACCGGGGAGCTGTTTTTT
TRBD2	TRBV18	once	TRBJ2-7	CASTTSGGGYEQYF	TGTGCCAGCACAACTAGCGGGGGTGGCTACGAGCAGTACTTC
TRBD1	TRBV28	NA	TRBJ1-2	CASTLRTGVNYGYTF	TGTGCCAGCACCCTCCGGACAGGCGTAAACTATGGCTACACCTTC
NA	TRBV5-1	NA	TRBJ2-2	CASSLSPGNTGELFF	TGCGCCAGCAGCTTGTCCCCAGGGAACACCGGGGAGCTGTTTTTT
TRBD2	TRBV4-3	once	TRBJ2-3	CASSLEAGPVTDTQYF	TGCGCCAGCAGCCTTGAAGCGGGACCGGTAACAGATACGCAGTATTTT
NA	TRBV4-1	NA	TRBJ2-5	CASSQIGQMDQYF	TGCGCCAGCAGCCAGATAGGACAGATGGACCAGTACTTC
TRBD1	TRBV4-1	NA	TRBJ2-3	CASSPAGTGAGLADTQYF	TGCGCCAGCAGCCCAGCCGGGACAGGGGCTGGACTAGCCGATACGCAGTATTTT
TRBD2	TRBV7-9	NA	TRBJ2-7	CASSLERGTYEQYF	TGTGCCAGCAGCTTAGAGCGGGGAACCTACGAGCAGTACTTC
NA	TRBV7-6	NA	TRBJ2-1	CASSLAPGHQQGYYSYNEQFF	TGTGCCAGCAGCTTAGCGCCCGGCCACCAACAGGGTTATTACTCCTACAATGAGCAGTTCTTC
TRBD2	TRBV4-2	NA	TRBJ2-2	CASSQPKAAGGGTGELFF	TGTGCCAGCAGCCAACCTAAAGCGGCGGGAGGGGGTACCGGGGAGCTGTTTTTT
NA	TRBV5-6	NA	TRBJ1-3	CASSFGQPSGNTIYF	TGTGCCAGCAGCTTCGGACAACCCTCTGGAAACACCATATATTTT
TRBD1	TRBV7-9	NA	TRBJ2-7	CASSRGQDLSYEQYF	TGTGCCAGCAGCCGGGGACAGGATCTTTCCTACGAGCAGTACTTC
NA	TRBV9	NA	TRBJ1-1	CASSQWNTEAFF	TGTGCCAGCAGCCAATGGAACACTGAAGCTTTCTTT